Presented here are 2 T cell receptor beta chains from one specimen sequenced in a study of metastatic and nonmetastatic thyroid tumors. Not a single patient had been given any form of treatment at any point before undergoing thyroid surgery. TCRdb re-called clones via MiXCR from the PCR reads. The sample has some 18,000 clones, over 20% seen once. Sequencing input: tumor tissue. The origin of the receptors is a male donor with papillary thyroid cancer or a benign thyroid nodule (not recorded which). Some clones in this sample may be carry-over from other donors' samples.

Ten or more counts support this clone. The rearrangement uses TRBV5-6 and TRBJ1-2; D ambiguous. V lost 2 bases, J lost 1 base, and 6 bases lay in between. Germline V gene data show CDR1 as SGHDT and CDR2 as YYEEEE. The length of the CDR3 is 13 residues. DNA of the CDR3: TGTGCCAGCAGCTTAGGGATTAACTATGGCTACACCTTC. Its translation: CASSLGINYGYTF.

This clone is termed medium-sized. The rearrangement links TRBV20-1 to TRBJ2-2, with TRBD2 identical over 7 bases. Germline V gives CDR1 DFQATT, CDR2 SNEGSKA (reference sequence). The CDR3 contains 18 residues. J lost 0 bases, V lost 0 bases, and 10 bases had no gene match. CDR3 sequence (DNA): TGCAGTGCTAGAGACCTCCTTAGTGGGACTACGAACACCGGGGAGCTGTTTTTT. Amino acids: CSARDLLSGTTNTGELFF.